These 4 T cell receptor beta chains originate from one sample sequenced in a study of T-cell memory formation after mild COVID-19. TCRdb reanalysed the 5' RACE reads using MiXCR and keeps one entry per CDR3 protein. The data contain approximately 560,000 distinct CDR3 sequences, around 16% of them seen just once; the ten biggest clones take up roughly 7.8%. Sequencing used PBMCs or a T cell subset sorted from them (not recorded which). These receptor sequences come from an adult woman who had mild COVID-19 (a few samples of this study predate the infection). Cell type and time point are not known.

The CDR3 loop reads CASSQDGDGEAFF. DNA of the CDR3: TGCGCCAGCAGCCAAGACGGGGATGGTGAAGCTTTCTTT. The V and J genes are TRBV4-1 and TRBJ1-1; no definite D call. Trimming removed 0 bases at V and 7 bases at J, with 9 bases between. Germline V gives CDR1 MGHRA, CDR2 YSYEKL. This CDR3 is built from 13 residues.

V gene TRBV18 combines with J gene TRBJ2-2; 7 nucleotides agree with TRBD2. Germline CDR1 is KGHSH and CDR2 is LQKENI. The CDR3 has 17 amino acids. V was clipped by 4 bases and J by 0 bases; unmatched bases: 8. CDR3 sequence: CASSHAWGGPNTGELFF. DNA of the CDR3: TGTGCCAGCTCACACGCCTGGGGGGGACCGAACACCGGGGAGCTGTTTTTT.

This sequence joins TRBV7-3 and TRBJ2-1; 8 bases are a match to TRBD2. CDR3 length: 15 amino acids. Losses at the gene ends were 5 bases for V and 1 base for J; bases not matched to a gene: 4. Germline CDR1 and CDR2: SGHTA and FQGTGA. The CDR3 DNA follows: TGTGCCAGCAGCCGCGGACTAGCTTCCTACAATGAGCAGTTCTTC. This sequence encodes CASSRGLASYNEQFF. The full variable domain, in which reference TRBV7-3 and TRBJ2-1 provide the parts outside the CDR3, is GAGVSQTPSNKVTEKGKYVELRCDPISGHTALYWYRQSLGQGPEFLIYFQGTGAADDSGLPNDRFFAVRPEGSVSTLKIQRTERGDSAVYLCASSRGLASYNEQFFGPGTRLTVL.

This clonotype has only a few counts. V is TRBV2 and J is TRBJ1-5; no definite D call. Germline V gene data show CDR1 as SNHLY and CDR2 as FYNNEI. This CDR3 is built from 14 residues. Trimming pared 4 bases from V and 2 bases from J, leaving 9 bases between. CDR3 sequence reads: CASSGPGGNQPQHF. The CDR3 coding sequence is TGTGCCAGCAGTGGTCCCGGGGGCAATCAGCCCCAGCATTTT.